This T cell receptor beta chain is drawn from a study of response to subunit inactivated influenza vaccine (dated by TCRdb to the late 2010s). About the study as a whole: Deep quantitative T cell receptor repertoire profiling was used in the study to track responses to a trivalent subunit inactivated influenza vaccine.

The research as a whole found: The authors suggested that each seasonal influenza vaccination may recruit only a limited number of new T cells.

The germline V gene yields SGHAT for CDR1 and FQNNGV for CDR2. Trimming leaves V shorter by 5 bases and J shorter by 8 bases, with the junction holding 15 bases beyond the gene matches. CDR3 length: 17 amino acids, cysteine to phenylalanine. Only the CDR3 region is kept as DNA, spanning 51 bases read in frame from base 1. Libraries were prepared through RT-PCR. The run used an Illumina HiSeq 2500. Through fastp at Q25 and MiXCR, TCRdb rebuilt clones from the public reads, retaining in-frame beta chains. Every entry covers one CDR3 protein and lists the most common genes and DNA from its rows. Present in this sample are 500,000 to 750,000 distinct CDR3 sequences, 13% to 15% of which were seen just once. The ten top clones hold 8.5% to 14% of the sample. This clonotype occurred a few times. Its antigen is currently not known. Nothing much larger sits one base from this clone, and base qualities are not available.

The chain links TRBV11-2 with TRBJ1-4, with 9 bases matching TRBD1. The receptor comes from a man aged 50-59 years who received an inactivated influenza vaccine. Donor details come from another sample of the same person, matched by shared clones. Material: PBMCs from blood, obtained about 12 days after vaccination. The CDR3 loop reads CASSAQRPGQGGEKLFF. In nucleotides, the sequence is TGTGCCAGCAGCGCACAAAGACCGGGACAGGGTGGCGAAAAACTGTTTTTT.